This is a list of T cell receptor beta chains from one sample in a study of cytomegalovirus exposure and HLA in healthy donors. Sequencing was performed with immunoSEQ multiplex PCR; in TCRdb, only in-frame clones are kept and a portion is missing. The sample holds approximately 90,000 clones, around 77% seen once. The material sequenced was PBMCs. All receptors come from a man younger than 40 in good health and CMV-seronegative. The CDR3 runs from the conserved cysteine through the conserved F or W. Each record gives: J gene, clone size, D gene, V gene, CDR3 protein, CDR3 DNA. D genes are given only for firm matches. The size entry is marked missing in some rows and otherwise reads once, few, many or a size class.

TRBJ2-7 | - | TRBD1 | TRBV6-5 | CASSYSDRSEQYF | TGTGCCAGCAGTTACTCGGACAGGAGCGAGCAGTACTTC
TRBJ2-3 | - | TRBD2 | TRBV6-5 | CASSPGTSDTDTQYF | TGTGCCAGCAGTCCCGGGACTAGCGACACAGATACGCAGTATTTT
TRBJ2-7 | - | - | TRBV6-1 | CASSQPTPHEQYF | TGTGCCAGCAGCCAACCTACTCCACACGAGCAGTACTTC
TRBJ1-1 | few | - | TRBV25-1 | CASSAYITSGESFF | TGTGCCAGCAGTGCATATATAACCTCCGGTGAATCTTTCTTT
TRBJ2-1 | medium-sized | - | TRBV30 | CAWSRTGASYNEQFF | TGTGCCTGGAGTCGAACAGGCGCCTCCTACAATGAGCAGTTCTTC
TRBJ2-3 | - | TRBD1 | TRBV5-6 | CASSFRQGLNTQYF | TGTGCCAGCAGCTTCAGACAGGGTCTTAATACGCAGTATTTT
TRBJ1-2 | - | - | TRBV4-3 | CASSQDQVSTGIYGYTF | TGCGCCAGCAGCCAAGATCAGGTTTCCACAGGAATCTATGGCTACACCTTC
TRBJ1-1 | - | - | TRBV12-5 | CASGPGGGTEAFF | TGTGCTAGTGGTCCCGGGGGAGGGACTGAAGCTTTCTTT
TRBJ2-7 | - | TRBD2 | TRBV11-2 | CASSFLAGGNFYEQYF | TGTGCCAGCAGCTTCCTAGCGGGGGGAAATTTCTACGAGCAGTACTTC
TRBJ2-1 | few | TRBD2 | TRBV6-1 | CASSVISGSSYNEQFF | TGTGCCAGCAGTGTAATAAGCGGGAGCTCCTACAATGAGCAGTTCTTC
TRBJ2-5 | once | - | TRBV9 | CASSAADLGETQYF | TGTGCCAGCAGCGCCGCGGACTTAGGGGAGACCCAGTACTTC
TRBJ2-3 | once | TRBD2 | TRBV6-1 | CASTRTSGSTDTQYF | TGTGCCAGCACTCGGACTAGCGGTAGCACAGATACGCAGTATTTT
TRBJ1-4 | few | TRBD1 | TRBV19 | CASSPRTGWNEKLFF | TGTGCCAGTAGTCCACGGACAGGATGGAATGAAAAACTGTTTTTT